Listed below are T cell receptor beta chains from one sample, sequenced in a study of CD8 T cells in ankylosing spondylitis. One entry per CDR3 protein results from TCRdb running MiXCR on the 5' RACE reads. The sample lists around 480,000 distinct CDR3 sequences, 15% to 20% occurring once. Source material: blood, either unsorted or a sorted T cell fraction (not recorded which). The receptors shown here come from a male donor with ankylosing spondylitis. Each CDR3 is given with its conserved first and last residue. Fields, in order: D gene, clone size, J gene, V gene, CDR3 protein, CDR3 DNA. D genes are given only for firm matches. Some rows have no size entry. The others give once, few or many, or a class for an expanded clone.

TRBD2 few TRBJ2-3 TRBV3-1 CASSQGRTSGRDTQYF TGTGCCAGCAGCCAAGGCAGGACTAGCGGGAGGGATACGCAGTATTTT
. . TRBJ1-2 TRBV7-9 CATGDIHPNYGYTF TGTGCCACCGGGGATATTCACCCTAACTATGGCTACACCTTC
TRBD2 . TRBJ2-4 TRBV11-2 CASSPAGAGGREKNIQYF TGTGCCAGCAGCCCCGCTGGAGCGGGAGGCAGGGAGAAAAACATTCAGTACTTC
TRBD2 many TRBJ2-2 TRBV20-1 CSAVSGIGTGELFF TGCAGTGCTGTGAGCGGGATCGGCACCGGGGAGCTGTTTTTT
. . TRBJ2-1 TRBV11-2 CASSFGLSGGMEQFF TGTGCCAGCAGCTTCGGGTTGTCTGGGGGCATGGAGCAGTTCTTC
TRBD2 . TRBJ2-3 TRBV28 CATELAATDTQYF TGTGCCACCGAACTAGCGGCCACAGATACGCAGTATTTT
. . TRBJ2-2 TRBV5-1 CASSRDQTNTGELFF TGCGCCAGCAGTCGGGATCAAACGAACACCGGGGAGCTGTTTTTT
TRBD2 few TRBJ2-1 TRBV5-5 CASSPLAGEANEQFF TGTGCCAGCAGTCCTCTAGCGGGGGAGGCCAATGAGCAGTTCTTC
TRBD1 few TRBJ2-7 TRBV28 CASSLKGASYEQYF TGTGCCAGCAGTTTAAAGGGGGCTTCCTACGAGCAGTACTTC
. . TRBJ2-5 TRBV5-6 CASSRLGQETQYF TGTGCCAGCAGCCGTCTAGGGCAAGAGACCCAGTACTTC
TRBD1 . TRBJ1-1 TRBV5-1 CASSLVGGNPEAFF TGCGCCAGCAGCTTGGTAGGGGGCAATCCTGAAGCTTTCTTT
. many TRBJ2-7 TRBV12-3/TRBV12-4 CASSLIGSSYEQYF TGTGCCAGCAGTTTAATAGGGTCTTCCTACGAGCAGTACTTC
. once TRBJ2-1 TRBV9 CASSVAPPPGAEQFF TGTGCCAGCAGCGTAGCGCCACCCCCCGGGGCGGAGCAGTTCTTC
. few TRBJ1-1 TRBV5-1 CASSSRSGSSNTEAFF TGCGCCAGCAGCTCCAGGAGCGGGTCCTCGAACACTGAAGCTTTCTTT
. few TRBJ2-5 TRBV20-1 CSARNTGPARETQYF TGCAGTGCTAGAAATACCGGCCCGGCAAGGGAGACCCAGTACTTC
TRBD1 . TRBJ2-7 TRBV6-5 CASSYDRGLQEQYF TGTGCCAGCAGTTACGACAGGGGGCTACAGGAGCAGTACTTC
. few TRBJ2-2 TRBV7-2 CASSGPGTATGELFF TGTGCCAGCAGCGGGCCCGGGACGGCGACCGGGGAGCTGTTTTTT
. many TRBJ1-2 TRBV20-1 CSASDPLSVGGYTF TGCAGTGCTAGCGACCCTTTATCGGTGGGTGGCTACACCTTC
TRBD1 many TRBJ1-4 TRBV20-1 CSARTGGFTNEKLFF TGCAGTGCCCGGACAGGGGGCTTTACTAATGAAAAACTGTTTTTT
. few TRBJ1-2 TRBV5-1 CASSSTGKGYTF TGCGCCAGCAGCTCTACAGGGAAAGGCTACACCTTC
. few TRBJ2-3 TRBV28 CASSPPRLSTDTQYF TGTGCCAGCAGCCCCCCGAGGTTGAGCACAGATACGCAGTATTTT
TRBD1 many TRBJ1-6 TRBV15 CATSRDPGTGWPLHF TGTGCCACCAGCAGAGACCCCGGGACAGGGTGGCCCCTCCACTTT
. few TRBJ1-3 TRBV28 CAIGGKGGGNTIYF TGTGCCATCGGAGGAAAAGGTGGTGGAAACACCATATATTTT
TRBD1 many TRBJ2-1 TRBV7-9 CASSFLFGTGLAYEQFF TGTGCCAGCAGCTTTTTATTCGGGACAGGGCTTGCATATGAGCAGTTCTTC
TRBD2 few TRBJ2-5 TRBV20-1 CSASWGGSGETQYF TGCAGTGCTAGTTGGGGGGGGTCGGGAGAGACCCAGTACTTC
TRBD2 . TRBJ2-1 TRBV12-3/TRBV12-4 CASTLFYPRWLAGVYEQFF TGTGCCAGCACCCTTTTCTATCCCAGGTGGCTAGCGGGAGTCTATGAGCAGTTCTTC
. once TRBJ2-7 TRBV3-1 CASSRSGGRSDEQYF TGTGCCAGCAGCCGCAGTGGGGGGAGGAGTGACGAGCAGTACTTC
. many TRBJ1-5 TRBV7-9 CASSLGGWGNQPQHF TGTGCCAGCAGCTTAGGCGGGTGGGGAAATCAGCCCCAGCATTTT
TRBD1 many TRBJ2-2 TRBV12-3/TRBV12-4 CASRGDRARGELFF TGTGCCAGCAGGGGGGACAGGGCGAGGGGGGAGCTGTTTTTT
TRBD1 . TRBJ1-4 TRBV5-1 CASSFGTGLWGEKLFF TGCGCCAGCAGCTTCGGGACAGGGCTGTGGGGTGAAAAACTGTTTTTT
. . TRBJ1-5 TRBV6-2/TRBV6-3 CASGTVYSNQPQHF TGTGCCAGCGGTACAGTCTATAGCAATCAGCCCCAGCATTTT
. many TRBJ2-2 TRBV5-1 CASSSGNTGELFF TGTGCCAGCAGTTCAGGGAATACCGGGGAGCTGTTTTTT
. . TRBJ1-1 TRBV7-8 CASGDRKNTEAFF TGTGCCAGCGGTGACAGGAAGAACACTGAAGCTTTCTTT
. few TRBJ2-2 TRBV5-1 CASSRDHYTGELFF TGCGCCAGCAGCAGGGACCATTACACCGGGGAGCTGTTTTTT
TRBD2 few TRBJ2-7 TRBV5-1 CASTWGTSGTNEQYF TGCGCCAGCACATGGGGGACTAGCGGAACTAACGAGCAGTACTTC
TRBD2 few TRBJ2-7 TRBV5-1 CASTLGLAGAYEQYF TGCGCCAGCACCCTGGGACTAGCGGGAGCCTACGAGCAGTACTTC
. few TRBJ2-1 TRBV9 CASSVAGGLSYNEQFF TGTGCCAGCAGCGTAGCAGGGGGACTCTCCTACAATGAGCAGTTCTTC
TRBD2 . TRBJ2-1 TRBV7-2 CASSFSGTTYNEQFF TGTGCCAGCAGCTTTAGCGGGACCACCTACAATGAGCAGTTCTTC
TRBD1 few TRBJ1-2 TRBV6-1 CASSRLTGGTNYGYTF TGTGCCAGCAGCCGTCTCACAGGGGGGACTAACTATGGCTACACCTTC
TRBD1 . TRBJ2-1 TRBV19 CASSIAAGGSCNEQFF TGTGCCAGTAGTATAGCGGCAGGGGGCTCCTGCAATGAGCAGTTCTTC
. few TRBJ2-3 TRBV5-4 CASSLGLTYTDTQYF TGTGCCAGCAGCTTGGGACTAACTTATACAGATACGCAGTATTTT
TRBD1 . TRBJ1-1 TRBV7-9 CASSKTGGVGTEAFF TGTGCCAGCAGCAAGACAGGGGGAGTTGGCACTGAAGCTTTCTTT
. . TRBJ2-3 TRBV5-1 CASSPVGGDTQYF TGCGCCAGCAGTCCCGTCGGTGGAGATACGCAGTATTTT
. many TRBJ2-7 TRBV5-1 CASSLPPPNYEQYF TGCGCCAGCAGCTTGCCACCCCCGAACTACGAGCAGTACTTC
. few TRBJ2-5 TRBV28 CASSLSVFRRGTQYF TGTGCCAGCAGTTTATCCGTTTTCAGGCGGGGGACCCAGTACTTC
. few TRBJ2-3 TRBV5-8 CASSLERESYTQYF TGTGCCAGCAGCTTGGAGAGGGAGAGTTATACGCAGTATTTT
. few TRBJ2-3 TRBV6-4 CASSDSVRISSTDTQYF TGTGCCAGCAGTGACTCGGTGCGGATAAGTAGCACAGATACGCAGTATTTT
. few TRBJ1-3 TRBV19 CASRGTSSNTIYF TGTGCCAGTAGAGGGACTTCCTCCAACACCATATATTTT
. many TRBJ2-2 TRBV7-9 CASTGARTGELFF TGTGCCAGCACAGGCGCTAGGACCGGGGAGCTGTTTTTT
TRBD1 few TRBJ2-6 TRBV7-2 CASSVDRVSGANVLTF TGTGCCAGCAGCGTAGACAGGGTCTCTGGGGCCAACGTCCTGACTTTC
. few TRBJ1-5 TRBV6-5 CASSSYLGNQPQHF TGTGCCAGCAGTTCTTATCTGGGAAATCAGCCCCAGCATTTT
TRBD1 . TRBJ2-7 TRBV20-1 CSATWTGASYEQYF TGCAGTGCTACATGGACAGGGGCGTCCTACGAGCAGTACTTC
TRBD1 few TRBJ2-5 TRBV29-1 CSVAGDRGQETQYF TGCAGCGTTGCCGGCGACAGGGGCCAAGAGACCCAGTACTTC
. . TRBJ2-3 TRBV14 CASSVRTDTQYF TGTGCCAGCAGCGTACGAACAGATACGCAGTATTTT
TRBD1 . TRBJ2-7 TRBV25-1 CASYLGDRGPYEQYF TGTGCCAGCTACCTGGGGGACAGGGGTCCCTACGAGCAGTACTTC
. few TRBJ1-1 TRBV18 CASSLMLWGEAFF TGTGCCAGCTCGCTTATGCTCTGGGGTGAAGCTTTCTTT